These 12 T cell receptor beta chains were sequenced from one sample in a study of shared clonotypes between healthy human individuals. Sequenced by immunoSEQ multiplex PCR; TCRdb stores in-frame clones only, minus some. The table lists around 940,000 clones, around three quarters of them singletons, with approximately 1.5% in the top ten. The sequencing sample was made of memory CD4+ T cells sorted from blood. Described subset: CD45RA-negative fraction. The receptors were gathered from a man aged 18 to 29 in good health.

The V gene is TRBV9, the J gene TRBJ1-6; the D is unclear. There are 17 residues in the CDR3. Trimming took off 4 bases at V and 0 bases at J, with 14 bases between the two ends. CDR1 SGDLS and CDR2 YYNGEE come from the germline V gene. The CDR3 DNA is TGTGCCAGCAGCACCCGGATAGGGAGCTCCTATAATTCACCCCTCCACTTT. Translated, it gives CASSTRIGSSYNSPLHF.

This rearrangement joins TRBV11-2 to TRBJ2-2; possible D gene TRBD2, 5 bases. Germline CDR1 SGHAT, CDR2 FQNNGV. This CDR3 spans 15 amino acids. The V end lost 4 bases, the J end lost 7 bases, and 16 bases lay between the germline ends. CDR3 in amino acids: CASSSPGPRVGELFF. CDR3 nucleotide sequence: TGTGCCAGCAGCTCCCCGGGCCCGAGGGTCGGGGAGCTGTTTTTT.

The chain carries TRBV5-1 and TRBJ2-3, with 8 bases aligning to TRBD1. The CDR3 has 16 amino acids. Germline V gene lookup returns CDR1 SGHRS and CDR2 YFSETQ. Trimming cost V 4 bases and J 3 bases; bases outside gene matches: 10. The CDR3 sequence: CASSPKTGTGTDTQYF. CDR3 coding DNA: TGCGCCAGCAGCCCCAAGACCGGGACAGGAACAGATACGCAGTATTTT.

This clone was picked up a small number of times. This sample includes further DNA sequences coding for the same CDR3. The V gene is TRBV2, the J gene TRBJ2-5, with 8 bases lining up with TRBD2. With V trimmed by 5 bases and J by 5 bases, 1 base remained unmatched. CDR1 and CDR2 (germline): SNHLY, FYNNEI. The CDR3 is made up of 12 amino acids. DNA of the CDR3: TGTGCCAGCAGTCCTAGCGGGGAGACCCAGTACTTC. Protein product: CASSPSGETQYF. Full variable domain (rest looked up from reference TRBV2 and TRBJ2-5): EPEVTQTPSHQVTQMGQEVILRCVPISNHLYFYWYRQILGQKVEFLVSFYNNEISEKSEIFDDQFSVERPDGSNFTLKIRSTKLEDSAMYFCASSPSGETQYFGPGTRLLVL.

The rearrangement joins TRBV10-1 to TRBJ2-2; D unresolved. Per the germline V gene, CDR1 is WNHNN and CDR2 is SYGVQD (reference sequence). This CDR3 spans 12 amino acids. V was shortened by 3 bases and J by 7 bases, with 6 bases between the two germline ends. In DNA form, the CDR3 reads TGCGCCAGCAGTGATAGTATCGGGGAGCTGTTTTTT. It encodes CASSDSIGELFF.

The chain combines TRBV6-4 with TRBJ2-5; TRBD2 might be the D (6 bases). V lost 4 bases and J lost 4, with 13 bases in between. This CDR3 has 14 amino acids. Germline-derived CDR1 and CDR2 are MRHNA and SNTAGT. For the CDR3, the DNA is TGTGCCAGCAGTGGGGAGGATGGCAGAGAGACCCAGTACTTC. It specifies CASSGEDGRETQYF.

The V call is TRBV2, the J call TRBJ2-7; no reliable D call. Germline V lookup: CDR1 SNHLY, CDR2 FYNNEI. The CDR3 is 12 amino acids. V was shortened by 6 bases and J by 5 bases, with 11 bases between the two germline ends. This CDR3 is CASRGQPHEQYF. CDR3 nucleotides: TGTGCCAGCAGGGGTCAGCCGCACGAGCAGTACTTC.

This chain connects TRBV5-5 to TRBJ1-2; D is unclear. The CDR3 sequence is 16 residues long. V lost 2 bases and J lost 0, with 14 bases in between. The germline V gene encodes CDR1 SGHKS and CDR2 YYEKEE (reference sequence). The CDR3 DNA sequence: TGTGCCAGCAGCTTTTTACCTCCCGGAACTAACTATGGCTACACCTTC. As protein: CASSFLPPGTNYGYTF.

This clone was recorded once. The chain recombines TRBV6-5 with TRBJ2-1; a possible D gene is TRBD1 (5 bases). Trimming removed 7 bases at V and 6 bases at J, with 10 bases between. The CDR3 runs to 12 residues. CDR1 and CDR2 from the germline V gene are MNHEY and SVGAGI. CDR3 nucleotides: TGTGCCAGCACAGGGCGACGCAATGAGCAGTTCTTC. Protein sequence: CASTGRRNEQFF.

The chain links TRBV6-4 to TRBJ1-6; 8 nucleotides agree with TRBD1. The ends lost 9 bases at V and 7 bases at J; junction bases unmatched: 5. Per the germline V gene, CDR1 is MRHNA and CDR2 is SNTAGT. This CDR3 comprises 13 residues. This CDR3 reads CASSDRENSPLHF. DNA of the CDR3: TGTGCCAGTTCGGACAGGGAGAATTCACCCCTCCACTTT.

The gene calls are TRBV7-2 and TRBJ1-2; D ambiguous. This CDR3 region has 13 residues. In germline, CDR1 is SGHTA, CDR2 FQGNSA. V lost 1 base, J lost 6 bases, and 9 bases lay in between. As DNA, the CDR3 is TGTGCCAGCAGCTTAGAAAGGAGTAATGGCTACACCTTC. Translating it yields CASSLERSNGYTF.

This clone was seen only a few times. The J gene is TRBJ1-1, the V gene TRBV28, with 10 bases aligning to TRBD1. The CDR3 is 14 amino acids. Germline CDR1 reads MDHEN; CDR2 reads SYDVKM. V lost 4 bases and J lost 5; bases outside the gene matches: 4. The DNA of the CDR3 is TGTGCCAGCAGTTCGACAGGGGGCAAGACTGAAGCTTTCTTT. It codes for CASSSTGGKTEAFF.